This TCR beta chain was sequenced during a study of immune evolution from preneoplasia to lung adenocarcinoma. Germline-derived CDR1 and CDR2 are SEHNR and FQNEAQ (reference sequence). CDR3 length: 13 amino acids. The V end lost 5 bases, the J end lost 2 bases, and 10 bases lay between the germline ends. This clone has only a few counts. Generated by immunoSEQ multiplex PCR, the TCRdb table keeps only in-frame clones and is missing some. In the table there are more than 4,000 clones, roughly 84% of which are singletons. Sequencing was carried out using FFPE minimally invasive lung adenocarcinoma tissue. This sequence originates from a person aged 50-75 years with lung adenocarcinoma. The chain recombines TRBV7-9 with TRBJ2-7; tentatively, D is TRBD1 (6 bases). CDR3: CASSDRTAYEQYF. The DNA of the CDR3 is TGTGCCAGCAGCGACCGGACAGCCTACGAGCAGTACTTC.